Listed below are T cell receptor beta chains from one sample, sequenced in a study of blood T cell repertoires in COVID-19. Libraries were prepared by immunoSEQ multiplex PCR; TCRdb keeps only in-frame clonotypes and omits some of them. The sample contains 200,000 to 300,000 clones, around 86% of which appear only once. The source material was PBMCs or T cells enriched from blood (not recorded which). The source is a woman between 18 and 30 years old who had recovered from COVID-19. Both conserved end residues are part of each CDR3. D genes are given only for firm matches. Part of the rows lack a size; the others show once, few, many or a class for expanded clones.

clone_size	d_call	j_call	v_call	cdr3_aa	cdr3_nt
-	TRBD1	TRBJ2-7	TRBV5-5	CASSPNRDRGYEQYF	TGTGCCAGCAGTCCGAACCGGGACAGGGGCTACGAGCAGTACTTC
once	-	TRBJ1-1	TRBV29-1	CSVEGVLNTEAFF	TGCAGCGTTGAGGGCGTCTTGAACACTGAAGCTTTCTTT
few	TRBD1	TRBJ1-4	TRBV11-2	CASSFTGVANEKLFF	TGTGCCAGCAGCTTTACAGGGGTGGCTAATGAAAAACTGTTTTTT
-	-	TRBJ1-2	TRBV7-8	CASSGDEATHYGYTF	TGTGCCAGCAGCGGAGACGAAGCCACCCACTATGGCTACACCTTC
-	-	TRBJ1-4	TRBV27	CASSLLGWETNEKLFF	TGTGCCAGCAGTCTTCTTGGTTGGGAGACTAATGAAAAACTGTTTTTT
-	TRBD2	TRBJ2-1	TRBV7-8	CASSLDRGGDNEQFF	TGTGCCAGCAGCTTAGATCGGGGGGGGGACAATGAGCAGTTCTTC
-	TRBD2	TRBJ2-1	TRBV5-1	CASSLTSGSQEQFF	TGCGCCAGCAGCTTGACTAGCGGGAGTCAGGAGCAGTTCTTC
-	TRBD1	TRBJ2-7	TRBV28	CASRGQGEYEQYF	TGTGCCAGCAGGGGACAGGGGGAGTACGAGCAGTACTTC
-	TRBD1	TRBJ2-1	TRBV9	CASSAAGTGEIRNEQFF	TGTGCCAGCAGCGCCGCCGGGACAGGGGAAATTCGCAATGAGCAGTTCTTC
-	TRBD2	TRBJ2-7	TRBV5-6	CASSPRTSQYEQYF	TGTGCCAGCAGCCCGCGGACTAGTCAATACGAGCAGTACTTC
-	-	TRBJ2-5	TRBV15	CATSRTRGSGETQYF	TGTGCCACCAGCAGAACGCGCGGGTCGGGGGAGACCCAGTACTTC
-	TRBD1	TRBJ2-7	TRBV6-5	CASKGQGLNSYEQYF	TGTGCCAGCAAAGGACAGGGGCTTAACTCCTACGAGCAGTACTTC
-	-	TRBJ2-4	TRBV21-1	CASSIYRAELAKNIQYF	TGTGCCAGCAGCATCTACAGGGCAGAACTAGCCAAAAACATTCAGTACTTC
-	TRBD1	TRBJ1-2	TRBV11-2	CASSRTGDYGYTF	TGTGCCAGCAGCAGGACAGGTGACTATGGCTACACCTTC
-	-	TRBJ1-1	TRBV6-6	CASSRQNTEAFF	TGTGCCAGCAGTCGACAGAACACTGAAGCTTTCTTT
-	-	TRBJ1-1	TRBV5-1	CASRLDSTEAFF	TGCGCCAGCAGATTGGACAGCACTGAAGCTTTCTTT
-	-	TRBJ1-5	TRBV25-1	CASSEWGGPQHF	TGTGCCAGCAGTGAATGGGGCGGGCCCCAGCATTTT
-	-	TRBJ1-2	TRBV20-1	CSARQSYGYTF	TGCAGTGCCCGACAGTCCTATGGCTACACCTTC
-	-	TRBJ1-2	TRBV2	CASSDHRLSQANYGYTF	TGTGCCAGCAGTGATCATCGCTTAAGCCAAGCTAACTATGGCTACACCTTC
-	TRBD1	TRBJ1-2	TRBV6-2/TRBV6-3	CASSYGTGPYGYTF	TGTGCCAGCAGTTACGGGACAGGGCCCTATGGCTACACCTTC
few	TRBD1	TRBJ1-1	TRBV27	CASSLVGTGRTEAFF	TGTGCCAGCAGTTTGGTCGGGACAGGTAGGACTGAAGCTTTCTTT
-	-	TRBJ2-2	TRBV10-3	CASRETVANTGELFF	TGTGCCTCCAGGGAAACGGTTGCGAACACCGGGGAGCTGTTTTTT
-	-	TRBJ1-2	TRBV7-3	CASSLGGSPYGYTF	TGTGCCAGCAGCTTAGGGGGCAGCCCCTATGGCTACACCTTC
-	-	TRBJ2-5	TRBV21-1	CASSNRGKRFQETQYF	TGTGCCAGCAGCAACAGGGGCAAGCGCTTCCAAGAGACCCAGTACTTC
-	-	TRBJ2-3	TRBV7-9	CASSRGHPPGTDTQYF	TGTGCCAGCAGCCGGGGACACCCCCCTGGCACAGATACGCAGTATTTT
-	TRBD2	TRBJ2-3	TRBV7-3	CASSLRGLAGADTQYF	TGTGCCAGCAGCTTAAGGGGACTAGCGGGAGCAGATACGCAGTATTTT
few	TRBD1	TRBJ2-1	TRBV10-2	CASSSTGVAYNEQFF	TGCGCCAGCAGTAGTACAGGGGTCGCCTACAATGAGCAGTTCTTC
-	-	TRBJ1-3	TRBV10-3	CAISDQGNSGNTIYF	TGTGCCATCAGTGATCAGGGTAACTCTGGAAACACCATATATTTT
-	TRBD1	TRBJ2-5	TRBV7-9	CASSLDDRVETQYF	TGTGCCAGCAGCCTAGACGACAGGGTGGAGACCCAGTACTTC
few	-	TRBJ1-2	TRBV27	CASSFFGGNYGYTF	TGTGCCAGCAGTTTCTTCGGCGGCAACTATGGCTACACCTTC
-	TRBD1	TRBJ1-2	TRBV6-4	CASSDTGVGYTF	TGTGCCAGCAGTGACACAGGGGTTGGCTACACCTTC
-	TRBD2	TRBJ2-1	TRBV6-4	CASSEGPGLGRNEQFF	TGTGCCAGCAGTGAGGGCCCGGGACTAGGGAGGAATGAGCAGTTCTTC
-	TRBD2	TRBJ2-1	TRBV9	CASSVTGTSYNEQFF	TGTGCCAGCAGCGTCACCGGGACTAGCTACAATGAGCAGTTCTTC
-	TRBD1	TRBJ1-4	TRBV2	CASRTGSANEKLFF	TGTGCCAGCAGGACAGGGTCGGCTAATGAAAAACTGTTTTTT
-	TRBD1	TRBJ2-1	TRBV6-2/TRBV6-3	CASSKRTGTEGPHNEQFF	TGTGCCAGCAGTAAGCGGACCGGGACAGAGGGACCCCACAATGAGCAGTTCTTC
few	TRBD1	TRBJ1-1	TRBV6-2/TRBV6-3	CASSWTGPNTEAFF	TGTGCCAGCAGTTGGACAGGGCCAAACACTGAAGCTTTCTTT
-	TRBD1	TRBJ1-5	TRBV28	CASSGTGGQGGQPQHF	TGTGCCAGCAGCGGGACAGGTGGACAGGGGGGCCAGCCCCAGCATTTT
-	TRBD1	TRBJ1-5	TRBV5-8	CASSLTTGVVGQPQHF	TGTGCCAGCAGCTTGACTACAGGGGTTGTTGGTCAGCCCCAGCATTTT
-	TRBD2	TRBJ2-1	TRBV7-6	CASSAKRRLADWDEQFF	TGTGCCAGCAGCGCAAAGCGCCGACTAGCGGACTGGGATGAGCAGTTCTTC
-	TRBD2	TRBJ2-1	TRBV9	CASSVRLAAYNEQFF	TGTGCCAGCAGCGTCCGACTAGCGGCATACAATGAGCAGTTCTTC
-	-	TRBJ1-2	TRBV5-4	CASRLEGRGANYGYTF	TGTGCCAGCAGACTAGAGGGGAGGGGAGCTAACTATGGCTACACCTTC
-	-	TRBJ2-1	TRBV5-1	CASSLDPSSEQFF	TGCGCCAGCAGCTTGGATCCTAGCAGCGAGCAGTTCTTC
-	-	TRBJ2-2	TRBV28	CASSITRENTGELFF	TGTGCCAGCAGTATTACTAGAGAGAACACCGGGGAGCTGTTTTTT
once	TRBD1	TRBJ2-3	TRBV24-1	CATTLGQVRKTQYF	TGTGCCACTACGCTCGGACAGGTGCGGAAGACGCAGTATTTT
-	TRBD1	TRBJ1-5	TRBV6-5	CASGDRVGQPQHF	TGTGCCAGTGGAGACAGGGTTGGTCAGCCCCAGCATTTT
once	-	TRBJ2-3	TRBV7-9	CASSYPHGDTQYF	TGTGCCAGCAGCTATCCCCACGGGGATACGCAGTATTTT
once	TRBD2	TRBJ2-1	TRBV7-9	CASSLGSGGPSSYNEQFF	TGTGCCAGCAGCTTAGGAAGCGGGGGGCCGAGCTCCTACAATGAGCAGTTCTTC
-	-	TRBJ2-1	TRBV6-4	CASSPKTQGGYNEQFF	TGTGCCAGCAGTCCTAAGACACAAGGGGGCTACAATGAGCAGTTCTTC
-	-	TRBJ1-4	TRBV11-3	CASSLSAGIATNEKLFF	TGTGCCAGCAGCTTATCGGCAGGCATTGCAACTAATGAAAAACTGTTTTTT
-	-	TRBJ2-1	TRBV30	CAWSVGGEQFF	TGTGCCTGGAGTGTAGGGGGTGAGCAGTTCTTC
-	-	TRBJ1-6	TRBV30	CAWSQMGHRNNSPLHF	TGTGCCTGGAGTCAGATGGGACACAGAAATAATTCACCCCTCCACTTT
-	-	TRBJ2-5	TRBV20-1	CSASRSQETQYF	TGCAGTGCTAGTCGCAGCCAAGAGACCCAGTACTTC
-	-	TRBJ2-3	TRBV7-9	CASSSPREDTQYF	TGTGCCAGCAGCTCGCCCCGGGAAGATACGCAGTATTTT
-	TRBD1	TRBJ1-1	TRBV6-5	CASSRDSRNTEAFF	TGTGCCAGCAGCCGGGACAGTCGGAACACTGAAGCTTTCTTT
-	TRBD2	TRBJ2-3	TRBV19	CASRRTSDPLSTDTQYF	TGTGCCAGTAGACGGACTAGCGACCCCCTAAGCACAGATACGCAGTATTTT
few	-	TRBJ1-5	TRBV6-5	CASSYKAGGGQPQHF	TGTGCCAGCAGTTACAAGGCGGGAGGTGGGCAGCCCCAGCATTTT
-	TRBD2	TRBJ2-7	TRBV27	CASSSGLATYEQYF	TGTGCCAGCAGTTCGGGACTAGCCACCTACGAGCAGTACTTC
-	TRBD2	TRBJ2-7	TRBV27	CASSPSMGLGPREQYF	TGTGCCAGCAGTCCTTCTATGGGACTAGGGCCCCGCGAGCAGTACTTC
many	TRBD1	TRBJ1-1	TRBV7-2	CASSLEGQGTEAFF	TGTGCCAGCAGCTTAGAGGGACAGGGGACTGAAGCTTTCTTT